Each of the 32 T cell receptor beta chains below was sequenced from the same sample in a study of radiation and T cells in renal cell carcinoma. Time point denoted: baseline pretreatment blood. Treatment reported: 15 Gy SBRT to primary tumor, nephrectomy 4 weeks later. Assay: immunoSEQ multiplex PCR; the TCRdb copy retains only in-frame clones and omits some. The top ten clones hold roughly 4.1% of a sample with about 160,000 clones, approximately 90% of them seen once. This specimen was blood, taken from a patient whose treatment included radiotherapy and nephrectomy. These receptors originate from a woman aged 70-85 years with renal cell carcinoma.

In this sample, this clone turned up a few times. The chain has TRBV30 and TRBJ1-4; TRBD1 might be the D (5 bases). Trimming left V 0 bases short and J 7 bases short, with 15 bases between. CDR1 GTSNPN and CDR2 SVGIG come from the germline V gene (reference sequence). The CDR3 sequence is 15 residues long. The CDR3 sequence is CAWSVRPNGGEKLFF. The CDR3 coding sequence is TGTGCCTGGAGTGTCAGACCTAACGGGGGTGAAAAACTGTTTTTT.

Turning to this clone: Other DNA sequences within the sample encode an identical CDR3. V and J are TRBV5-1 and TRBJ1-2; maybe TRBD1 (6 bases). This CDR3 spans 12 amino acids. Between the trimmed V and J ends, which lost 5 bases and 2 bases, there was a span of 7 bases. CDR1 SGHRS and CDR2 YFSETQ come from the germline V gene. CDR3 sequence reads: CASRGGNYGYTF. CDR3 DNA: TGCGCCAGCAGGGGGGGCAACTATGGCTACACCTTC.

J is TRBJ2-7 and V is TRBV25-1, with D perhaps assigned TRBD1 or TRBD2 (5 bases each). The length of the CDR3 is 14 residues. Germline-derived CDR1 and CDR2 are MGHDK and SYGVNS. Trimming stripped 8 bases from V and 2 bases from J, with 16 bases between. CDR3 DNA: TGTGCCAGCTGGGGAGAGGGGTTCACCTACGAGCAGTACTTC. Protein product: CASWGEGFTYEQYF.

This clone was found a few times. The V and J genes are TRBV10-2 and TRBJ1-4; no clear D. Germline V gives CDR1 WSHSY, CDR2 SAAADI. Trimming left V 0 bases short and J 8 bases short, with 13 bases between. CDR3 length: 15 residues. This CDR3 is CASSESSGRGEKLFF. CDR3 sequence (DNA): TGCGCCAGCAGTGAGTCAAGCGGGCGAGGCGAAAAACTGTTTTTT.

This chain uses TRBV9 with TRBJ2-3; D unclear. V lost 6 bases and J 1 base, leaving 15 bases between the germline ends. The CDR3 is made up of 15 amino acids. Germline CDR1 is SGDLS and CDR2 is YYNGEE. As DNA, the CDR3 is TGTGCCAGCAATCGGCCAGGATCAGGCACAGATACGCAGTATTTT. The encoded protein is CASNRPGSGTDTQYF.

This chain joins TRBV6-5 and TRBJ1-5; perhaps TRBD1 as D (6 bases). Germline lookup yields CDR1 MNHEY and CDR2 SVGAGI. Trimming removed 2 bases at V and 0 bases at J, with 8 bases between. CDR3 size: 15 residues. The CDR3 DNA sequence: TGTGCCAGCAGTTACGGACAGAATAGCAATCAGCCCCAGCATTTT. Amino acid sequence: CASSYGQNSNQPQHF.

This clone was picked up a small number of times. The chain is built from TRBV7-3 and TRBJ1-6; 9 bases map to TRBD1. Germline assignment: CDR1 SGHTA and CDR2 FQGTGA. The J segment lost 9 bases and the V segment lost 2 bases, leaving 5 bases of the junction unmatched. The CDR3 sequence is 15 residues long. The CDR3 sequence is CASSLSPGQGSPLHF. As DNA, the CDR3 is TGTGCCAGCAGCTTATCCCCGGGACAGGGTTCACCCCTCCACTTT.

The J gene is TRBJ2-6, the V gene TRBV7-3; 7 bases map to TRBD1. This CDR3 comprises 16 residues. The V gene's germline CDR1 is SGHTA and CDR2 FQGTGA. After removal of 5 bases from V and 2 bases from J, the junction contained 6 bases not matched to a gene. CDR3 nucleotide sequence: TGTGCCAGCAGCCCAGACAGGGTCCCTGGGGCCAACGTCCTGACTTTC. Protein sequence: CASSPDRVPGANVLTF.

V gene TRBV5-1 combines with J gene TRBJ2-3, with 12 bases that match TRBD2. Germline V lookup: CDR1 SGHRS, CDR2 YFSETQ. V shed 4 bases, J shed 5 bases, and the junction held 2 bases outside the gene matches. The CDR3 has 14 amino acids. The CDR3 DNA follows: TGCGCCAGCAGCGAACTAGCGGGAGGAGATACGCAGTATTTT. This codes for CASSELAGGDTQYF. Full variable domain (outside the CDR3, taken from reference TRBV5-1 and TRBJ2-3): KAGVTQTPRYLIKTRGQQVTLSCSPISGHRSVSWYQQTPGQGLQFLFEYFSETQRNKGNFPGRFSGRQFSNSRSEMNVSTLELGDSALYLCASSELAGGDTQYFGPGTRLTVL.

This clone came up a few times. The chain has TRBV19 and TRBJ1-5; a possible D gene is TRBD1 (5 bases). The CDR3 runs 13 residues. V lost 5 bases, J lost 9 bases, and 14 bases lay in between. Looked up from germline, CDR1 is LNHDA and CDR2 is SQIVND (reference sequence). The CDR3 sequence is CASSDLIGAPQHF. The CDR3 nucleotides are TGTGCCAGTAGTGACTTGATTGGGGCGCCCCAGCATTTT.

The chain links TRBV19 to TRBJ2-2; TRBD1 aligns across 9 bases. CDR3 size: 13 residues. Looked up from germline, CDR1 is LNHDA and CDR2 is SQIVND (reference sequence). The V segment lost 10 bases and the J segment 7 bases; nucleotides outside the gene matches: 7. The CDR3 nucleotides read TGTGCCACATGGGACAGGGAAGGCGGGGAGCTGTTTTTT. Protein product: CATWDREGGELFF. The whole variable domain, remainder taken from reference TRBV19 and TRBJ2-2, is DGGITQSPKYLFRKEGQNVTLSCEQNLNHDAMYWYRQDPGQGLRLIYYSQIVNDFQKGDIAEGYSVSREKKESFPLTVTSAQKNPTAFYLCATWDREGGELFFGEGSRLTVL.

Here the CDR3 reads CASSLGQGTSGGAYNEQFF. The CDR3 DNA reads TGTGCCAGCAGCTTAGGACAAGGGACTAGCGGGGGGGCTTACAATGAGCAGTTCTTC. This chain connects TRBV7-9 to TRBJ2-1, with 16 bases lining up with TRBD2. V lost 1 base to trimming and J lost 4 bases; unmatched junction nucleotides: 7. Germline values: CDR1 SEHNR, CDR2 FQNEAQ (reference sequence). The CDR3 consists of 19 residues.

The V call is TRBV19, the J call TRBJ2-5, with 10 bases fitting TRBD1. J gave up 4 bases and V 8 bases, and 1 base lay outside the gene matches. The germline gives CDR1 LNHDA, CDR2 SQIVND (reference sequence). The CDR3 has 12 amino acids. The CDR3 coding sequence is TGTGCCAGTGGGGACAGGGGAGAGACCCAGTACTTC. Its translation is CASGDRGETQYF. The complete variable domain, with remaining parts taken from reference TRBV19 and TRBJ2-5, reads DGGITQSPKYLFRKEGQNVTLSCEQNLNHDAMYWYRQDPGQGLRLIYYSQIVNDFQKGDIAEGYSVSREKKESFPLTVTSAQKNPTAFYLCASGDRGETQYFGPGTRLLVL.

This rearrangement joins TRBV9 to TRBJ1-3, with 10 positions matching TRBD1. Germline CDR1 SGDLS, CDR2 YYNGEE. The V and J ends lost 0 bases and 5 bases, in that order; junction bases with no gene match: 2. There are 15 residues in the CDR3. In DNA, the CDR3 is TGTGCCAGCAGCGTAGTGGGACAGGGGAGAAACACCATATATTTT. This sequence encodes CASSVVGQGRNTIYF.

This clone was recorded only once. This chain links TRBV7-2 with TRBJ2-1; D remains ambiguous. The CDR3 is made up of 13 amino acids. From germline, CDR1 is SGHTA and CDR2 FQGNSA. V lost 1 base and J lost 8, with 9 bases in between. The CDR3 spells CASSLDPVDEQFF. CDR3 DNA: TGTGCCAGCAGCTTAGATCCCGTCGATGAGCAGTTCTTC.

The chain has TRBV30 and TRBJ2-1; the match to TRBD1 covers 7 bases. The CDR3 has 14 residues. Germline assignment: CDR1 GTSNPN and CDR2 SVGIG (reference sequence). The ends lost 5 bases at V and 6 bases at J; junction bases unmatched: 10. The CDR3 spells CAWFHGTASNEQFF. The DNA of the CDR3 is TGTGCCTGGTTTCACGGGACAGCGTCCAATGAGCAGTTCTTC.

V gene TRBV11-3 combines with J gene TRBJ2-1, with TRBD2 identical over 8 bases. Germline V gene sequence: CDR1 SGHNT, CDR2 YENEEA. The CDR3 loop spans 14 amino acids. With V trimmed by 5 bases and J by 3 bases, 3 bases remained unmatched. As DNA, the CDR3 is TGTGCCAGCAGCGAGCGGGGGTTCTACAATGAGCAGTTCTTC. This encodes CASSERGFYNEQFF.

In nucleotides, the CDR3 is TGTGCCAGTAGTATCAGGCAACCCCGAGCGGGCACTGAAGCTTTCTTT. It specifies CASSIRQPRAGTEAFF. This rearrangement joins TRBV19 to TRBJ1-1; no reliable D call. V lost 3 bases, J lost 4 bases, and 18 bases lay in between. Germline CDR1 is LNHDA and CDR2 is SQIVND (reference sequence). CDR3 size: 16 residues.

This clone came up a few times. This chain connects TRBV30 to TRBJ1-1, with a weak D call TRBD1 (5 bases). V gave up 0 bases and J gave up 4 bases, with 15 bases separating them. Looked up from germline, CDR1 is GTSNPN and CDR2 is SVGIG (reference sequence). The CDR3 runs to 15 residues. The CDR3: CAWSVARSGGTEAFF. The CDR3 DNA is TGTGCCTGGAGTGTGGCCCGGTCCGGGGGCACTGAAGCTTTCTTT.

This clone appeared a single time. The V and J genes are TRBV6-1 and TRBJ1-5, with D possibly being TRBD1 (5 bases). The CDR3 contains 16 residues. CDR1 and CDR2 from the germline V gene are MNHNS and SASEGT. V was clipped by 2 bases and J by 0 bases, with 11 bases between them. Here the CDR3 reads CASSEWTRNSNQPQHF. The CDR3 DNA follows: TGTGCCAGCAGTGAATGGACACGAAATAGCAATCAGCCCCAGCATTTT.

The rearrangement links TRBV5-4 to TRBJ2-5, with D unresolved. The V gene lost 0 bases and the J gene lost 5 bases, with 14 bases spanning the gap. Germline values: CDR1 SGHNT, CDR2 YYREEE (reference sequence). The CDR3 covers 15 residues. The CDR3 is CASSLDKPLRETQYF. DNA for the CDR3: TGTGCCAGCAGCTTGGATAAGCCCCTTCGGGAGACCCAGTACTTC.

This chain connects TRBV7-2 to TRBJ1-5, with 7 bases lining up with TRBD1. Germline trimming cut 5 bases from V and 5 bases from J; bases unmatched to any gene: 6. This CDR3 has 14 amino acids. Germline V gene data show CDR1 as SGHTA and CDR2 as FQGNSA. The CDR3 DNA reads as TGTGCCAGCAGCCCCGGGACAGCTTATCAGCCCCAGCATTTT. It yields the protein CASSPGTAYQPQHF.

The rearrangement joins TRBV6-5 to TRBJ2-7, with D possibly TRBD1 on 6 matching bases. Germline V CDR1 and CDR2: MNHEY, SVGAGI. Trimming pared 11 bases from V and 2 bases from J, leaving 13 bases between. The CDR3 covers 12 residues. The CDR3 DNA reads TGTGCCGGCCGGGACAACACCTACGAGCAGTACTTC. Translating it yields CAGRDNTYEQYF.

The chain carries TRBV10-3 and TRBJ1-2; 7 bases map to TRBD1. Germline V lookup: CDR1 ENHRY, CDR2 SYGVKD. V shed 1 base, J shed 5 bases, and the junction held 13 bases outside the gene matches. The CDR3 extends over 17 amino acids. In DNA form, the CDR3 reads TGTGCCATCAGTGAGTTCCAGGGGGGTATCAACCTTTATGGCTACACCTTC. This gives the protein CAISEFQGGINLYGYTF.

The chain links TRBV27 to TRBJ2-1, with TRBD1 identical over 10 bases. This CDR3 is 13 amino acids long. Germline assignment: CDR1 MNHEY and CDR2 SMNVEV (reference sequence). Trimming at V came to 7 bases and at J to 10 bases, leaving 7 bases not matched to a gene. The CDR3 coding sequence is TGTGCCAGCACCAGACAGGGGGCGGAAGAGCAGTTCTTC. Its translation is CASTRQGAEEQFF.

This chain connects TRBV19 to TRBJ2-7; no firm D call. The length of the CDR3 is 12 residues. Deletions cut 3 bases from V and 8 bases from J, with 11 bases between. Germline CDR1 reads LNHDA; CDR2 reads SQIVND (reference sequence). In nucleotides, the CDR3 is TGTGCCAGTAGTATGCCCGGGTTCCAGCAGTACTTC. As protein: CASSMPGFQQYF.

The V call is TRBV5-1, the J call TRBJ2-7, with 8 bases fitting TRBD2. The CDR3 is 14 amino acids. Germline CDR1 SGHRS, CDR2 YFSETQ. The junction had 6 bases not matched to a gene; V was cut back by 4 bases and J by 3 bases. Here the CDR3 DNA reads TGCGCCAGCAGCCCCTACGGGGGGGACTACGAGCAGTACTTC. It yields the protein CASSPYGGDYEQYF.

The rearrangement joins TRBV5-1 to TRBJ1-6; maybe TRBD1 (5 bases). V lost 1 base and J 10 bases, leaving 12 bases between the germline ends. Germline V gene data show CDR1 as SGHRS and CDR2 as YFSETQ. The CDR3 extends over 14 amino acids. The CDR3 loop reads CASSLSQGGSPLHF. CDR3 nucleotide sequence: TGCGCCAGCAGCTTGAGCCAGGGCGGATCACCCCTCCACTTT.

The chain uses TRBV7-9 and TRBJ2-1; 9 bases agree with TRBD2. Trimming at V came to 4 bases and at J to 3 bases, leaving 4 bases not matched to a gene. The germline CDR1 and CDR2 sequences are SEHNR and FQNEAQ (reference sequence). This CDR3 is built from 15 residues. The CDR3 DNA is TGTGCCAGCAGCTCTGGGACTAGCAACTACAATGAGCAGTTCTTC. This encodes CASSSGTSNYNEQFF.

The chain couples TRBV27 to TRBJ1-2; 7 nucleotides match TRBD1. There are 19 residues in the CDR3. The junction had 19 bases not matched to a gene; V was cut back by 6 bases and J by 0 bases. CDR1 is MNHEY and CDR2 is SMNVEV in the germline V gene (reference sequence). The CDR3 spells CASRPARAGGVPSNYGYTF. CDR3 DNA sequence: TGTGCCAGCAGACCCGCTAGGGCAGGGGGAGTGCCCTCTAACTATGGCTACACCTTC.

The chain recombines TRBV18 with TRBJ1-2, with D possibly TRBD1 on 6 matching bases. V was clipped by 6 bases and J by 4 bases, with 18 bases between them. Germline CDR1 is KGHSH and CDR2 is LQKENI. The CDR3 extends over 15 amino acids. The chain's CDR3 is CASSPWTDGTYGYTF. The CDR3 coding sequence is TGTGCCAGCTCGCCTTGGACAGACGGCACCTATGGCTACACCTTC.

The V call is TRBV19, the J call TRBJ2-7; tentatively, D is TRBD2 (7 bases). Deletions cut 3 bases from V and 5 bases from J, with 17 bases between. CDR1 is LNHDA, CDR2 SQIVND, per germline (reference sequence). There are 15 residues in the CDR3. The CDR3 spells CASSIWGGRIHEQYF. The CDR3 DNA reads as TGTGCCAGTAGTATTTGGGGGGGCCGGATCCACGAGCAGTACTTC.